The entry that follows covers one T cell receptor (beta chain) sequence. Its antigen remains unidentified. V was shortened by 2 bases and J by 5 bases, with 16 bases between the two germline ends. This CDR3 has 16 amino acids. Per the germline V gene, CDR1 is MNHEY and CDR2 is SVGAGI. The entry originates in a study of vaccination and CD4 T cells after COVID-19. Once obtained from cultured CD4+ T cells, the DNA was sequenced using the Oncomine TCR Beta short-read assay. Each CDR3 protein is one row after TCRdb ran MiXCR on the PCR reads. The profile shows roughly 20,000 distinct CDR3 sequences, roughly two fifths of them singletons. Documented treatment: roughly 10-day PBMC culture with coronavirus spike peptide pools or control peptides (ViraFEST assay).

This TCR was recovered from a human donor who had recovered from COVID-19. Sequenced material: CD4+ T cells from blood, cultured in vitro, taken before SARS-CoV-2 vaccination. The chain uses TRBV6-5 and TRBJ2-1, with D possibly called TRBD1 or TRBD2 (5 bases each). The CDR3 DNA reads TGTGCCAGCAGTTACGGGGCGGGTGAGTTGGACAATGAGCAGTTCTTC. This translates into CASSYGAGELDNEQFF.